This T cell receptor (beta chain) was sequenced during a study of OX40 agonist ivuxolimab in advanced cancers. In the study overall: It was permissible to have had prior anti-PD-1, anti-PD-L1 or anti-CTLA-4 therapy, and about 40% had some. Study-wide findings and caveats: Expanded clones tended on average to be more numerous among CD8+ T cells than CD4+. CD4+ and CD8+ T cells in blood underwent clonal expansion by week 6 at 0.1 to 3.0 mg/kg.

On this clone: Its matching antigen is unknown.

Germline CDR1 reads SNHLY; CDR2 reads FYNNEI. Trimming removed 11 bases at V and 4 bases at J, with 20 bases between. This CDR3 comprises 14 residues. Here immunoSEQ multiplex PCR was the method, and the copy in TCRdb shows in-frame clones only, minus some. The top ten hold around 10% of the sample, which has some 82,000 clones, 94% seen once. The V and J genes are TRBV2 and TRBJ1-2; perhaps TRBD1 as D (5 bases). The source material was CD4+ or CD8+ T cells sorted from blood, sampled in a trial of the OX40 agonist ivuxolimab. This clonotype was obtained from an adult with an advanced solid tumor such as melanoma, head and neck, liver or kidney cancer. The DNA for the CDR3 is TGTGCCGGGGAGAGGGACCTTGGGGGCTATGGCTACACCTTC. It codes for CAGERDLGGYGYTF.